What follows describes a single T cell receptor beta chain. The antigen is undetermined. V lost 1 base and J 0 bases, leaving 10 bases between the germline ends. The CDR3 runs 16 residues. These data come from a study of early T cells in non-severe SARS-CoV-2 infection. Study-wide context: The chains were unpaired, and the sequenced material was bulk RNA from unsorted whole blood.

Individual cDNA molecules were tagged with unique molecular identifiers. Via MiXCR, TCRdb re-called the 5' RACE reads, giving one row per CDR3 protein. In the table there are around 52,000 distinct CDR3 sequences, roughly 12% of which are singletons. The study's findings and limits: Matching results from VDJdb favored anti-spike CD8 responses, leaving private and CD4 specificities undetected.

The gene calls are TRBV12-3 or TRBV12-4 and TRBJ1-3; a weak D match, TRBD1 (5 bases). The receptor was derived from an adult who was a healthcare worker with PCR-confirmed SARS-CoV-2 infection or an uninfected control (not recorded which). Sample: whole blood. The CDR3 is CASSLVGGLSGNTIYF. CDR3 bases: TGTGCCAGCAGTTTAGTTGGGGGTCTCTCTGGAAACACCATATATTTT.